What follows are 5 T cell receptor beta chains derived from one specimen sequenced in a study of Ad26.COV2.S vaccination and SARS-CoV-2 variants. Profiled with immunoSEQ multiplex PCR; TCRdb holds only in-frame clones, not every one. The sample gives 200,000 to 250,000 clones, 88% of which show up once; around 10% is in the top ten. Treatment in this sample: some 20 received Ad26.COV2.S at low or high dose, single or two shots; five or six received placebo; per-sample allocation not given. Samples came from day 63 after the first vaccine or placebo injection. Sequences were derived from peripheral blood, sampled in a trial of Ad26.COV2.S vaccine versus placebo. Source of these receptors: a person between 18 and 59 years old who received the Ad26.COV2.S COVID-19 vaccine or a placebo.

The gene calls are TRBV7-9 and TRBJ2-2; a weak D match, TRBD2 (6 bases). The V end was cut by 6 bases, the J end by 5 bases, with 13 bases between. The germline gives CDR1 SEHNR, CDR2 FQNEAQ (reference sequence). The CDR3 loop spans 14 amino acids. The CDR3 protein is CASRDALATGELFF. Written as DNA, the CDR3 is TGTGCCAGCAGGGACGCACTAGCTACCGGGGAGCTGTTTTTT.

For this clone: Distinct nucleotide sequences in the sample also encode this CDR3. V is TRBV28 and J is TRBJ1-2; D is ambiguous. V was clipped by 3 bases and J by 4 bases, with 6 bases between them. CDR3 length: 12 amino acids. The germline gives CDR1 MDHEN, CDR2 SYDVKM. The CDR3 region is CASSFSGYGYTF. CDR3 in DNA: TGTGCCAGCAGTTTCTCCGGCTATGGCTACACCTTC.

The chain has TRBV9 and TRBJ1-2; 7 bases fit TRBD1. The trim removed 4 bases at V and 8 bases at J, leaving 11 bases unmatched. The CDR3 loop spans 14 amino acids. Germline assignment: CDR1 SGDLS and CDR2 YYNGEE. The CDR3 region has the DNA TGTGCCAGCAGCACTCATCAGGGGGGACTGGGCTACACCTTC. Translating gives CASSTHQGGLGYTF. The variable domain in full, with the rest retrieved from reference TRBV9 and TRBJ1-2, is DSGVTQTPKHLITATGQRVTLRCSPRSGDLSVYWYQQSLDQGLQFLIQYYNGEERAKGNILERFSAQQFPDLHSELNLSSLELGDSALYFCASSTHQGGLGYTFGSGTRLTVV.

CDR3 sequence (DNA): TGCAGTGCTAGTTCGTCCGGGAACACCTACAATGAGCAGTTCTTC. Translated, it gives CSASSSGNTYNEQFF. This chain links TRBV20-1 with TRBJ2-1; a weak D match, TRBD2 (5 bases). Germline lookup yields CDR1 DFQATT and CDR2 SNEGSKA (reference sequence). V lost 3 bases, J lost 2 bases, and 14 bases lay in between. The CDR3 length is 15 residues.

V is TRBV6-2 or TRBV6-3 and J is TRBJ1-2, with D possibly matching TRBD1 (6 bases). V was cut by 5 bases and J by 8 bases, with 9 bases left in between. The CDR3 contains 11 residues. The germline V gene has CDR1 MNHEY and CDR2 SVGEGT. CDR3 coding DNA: TGTGCCAGCAGTCAGGGGACGGGCTACACCTTC. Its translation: CASSQGTGYTF.